A single sample gave rise to the 25 T cell receptor beta chains below, sequenced in a study of T-cell reconstitution after alpha-beta-depleted transplantation in children. Construction of the TCRbeta library involved unique molecular identifiers. TCRdb itself ran the PCR reads through MiXCR, one entry per CDR3 protein. The sample shows about 120,000 distinct CDR3 sequences, 10% of them seen only once. This sample comprised PBMCs from the stem cell graft donor, obtained from the stem cell graft. Receptors originate from a human donor who donated a stem cell graft to a child with acute lymphoblastic leukemia.

This clonotype was recorded at least ten times. The chain couples TRBV5-1 to TRBJ2-7; D could derive from TRBD1 or TRBD2 (6 bases each). CDR1 and CDR2 (germline): SGHRS, YFSETQ. CDR3 length equals 14 residues. Trimming removed 4 bases at V and 6 bases at J, with 17 bases between. The CDR3 is CASSPGSEGGEQYF. DNA for the CDR3: TGCGCCAGCAGCCCAGGCTCGGAGGGGGGCGAGCAGTACTTC.

The chain joins TRBV4-3 to TRBJ2-7, with 9 bases matching TRBD2. V shed 1 base and J 6 bases; nucleotides not matched to a gene: 1. The CDR3 runs to 13 residues. Germline V gene data show CDR1 as LGHNA and CDR2 as YSLEER. Here the CDR3 reads CASSQGTSAEQYF. The DNA of the CDR3 is TGCGCCAGCAGCCAAGGGACTAGCGCCGAGCAGTACTTC.

About this clonotype: A single base separates this from a much larger clone, so it may be a read error. This chain links TRBV20-1 with TRBJ1-6, with 7 nucleotides matching TRBD1. With V trimmed by 6 bases and J by 9 bases, 11 bases remained unmatched. This CDR3 spans 14 amino acids. Per the germline V gene, CDR1 is DFQATT and CDR2 is SNEGSKA (reference sequence). The CDR3 spells CSAQGQKRASPLHF. The CDR3, as DNA: TGCAGTGCCCAGGGACAGAAAAGGGCTTCACCCCTCCACTTT.

This clonotype was seen many times. The rearrangement uses TRBV15 and TRBJ1-2; 7 positions agree with TRBD1. The J segment lost 6 bases and the V segment lost 3 bases, leaving 7 bases of the junction unmatched. Germline V gene data show CDR1 as LNHNV and CDR2 as YYDKDF (reference sequence). This CDR3 region has 14 residues. The CDR3 is CATSSADRDNGYTF. The CDR3, as DNA: TGTGCCACCAGCAGCGCTGACAGGGACAATGGCTACACCTTC. The whole variable domain, remainder taken from reference TRBV15 and TRBJ1-2, is DAMVIQNPRYQVTQFGKPVTLSCSQTLNHNVMYWYQQKSSQAPKLLFHYYDKDFNNEADTPDNFQSRRPNTSFCFLDIRSPGLGDTAMYLCATSSADRDNGYTFGSGTRLTVV.

Many counts were recorded for this clonotype. This chain connects TRBV9 to TRBJ2-7; the D gene is possibly TRBD1 (5 bases). This CDR3 contains 14 residues. V was clipped by 3 bases and J by 1 base, with 11 bases between them. Germline V gives CDR1 SGDLS, CDR2 YYNGEE. The CDR3 is CASSGRVNSYEQYF. CDR3 sequence (DNA): TGTGCCAGCAGCGGCAGGGTAAATTCCTACGAGCAGTACTTC.

This clonotype was seen more than once but under ten times. The chain joins TRBV20-1 to TRBJ2-7, with D maybe TRBD1 (5 bases). Germline V gene sequence: CDR1 DFQATT, CDR2 SNEGSKA (reference sequence). There are 17 residues in the CDR3. V gave up 6 bases and J gave up 3 bases, with 27 bases separating them. CDR3 coding DNA: TGCAGTGCCCTAGGGGTCTATTCCGTTGACCACGTCTACGAGCAGTACTTC. This codes for CSALGVYSVDHVYEQYF.

This clonotype was seen at least ten times. The V and J genes are TRBV18 and TRBJ2-7, with 8 positions matching TRBD1. This CDR3 region has 15 residues. Germline-derived CDR1 and CDR2 are KGHSH and LQKENI. V was pared by 6 bases and J by 6 bases, with 13 bases of the junction left unmatched. This chain's CDR3 is CASSRWGQASGEQYF. DNA of the CDR3: TGTGCCAGCTCTCGCTGGGGACAGGCTTCAGGCGAGCAGTACTTC.

This clonotype was found once. This may be a read error: a much more frequent sequence differs by one nucleotide. The genes are TRBV29-1 and TRBJ2-2; 8 nucleotides align to TRBD1. Trimming cost V 7 bases and J 1 base; bases outside gene matches: 8. The CDR3 is made up of 15 amino acids. Germline loops: CDR1 SQVTM, CDR2 ANQGSEA. The chain's CDR3 is CSGRPGTGNTGELFF. Written as DNA, the CDR3 is TGCAGCGGCCGCCCCGGGACAGGGAACACCGGGGAGCTGTTTTTT.

This clonotype has a count of ten or more. The V and J genes are TRBV11-2 and TRBJ1-1, with D perhaps matching TRBD1 (5 bases). The CDR3 has 14 amino acids. V lost 8 bases to trimming and J lost 4 bases, with 17 bases between them. CDR1 SGHAT and CDR2 FQNNGV come from the germline V gene. CDR3 nucleotide sequence: TGTGCCAGCCACGTCTCGGGGACGAGCACTGAAGCTTTCTTT. This codes for CASHVSGTSTEAFF.

This clonotype came up many times. The chain recombines TRBV5-1 with TRBJ2-7; unclear D gene. The CDR3 runs to 14 residues. CDR1 SGHRS and CDR2 YFSETQ come from the germline V gene. V was clipped by 0 bases and J by 4 bases, with 11 bases between them. The CDR3 is CASSLDGLLYEQYF. In DNA, the CDR3 is TGCGCCAGCAGCTTGGACGGGCTCCTATACGAGCAGTACTTC.

This clonotype was counted many times. The V gene is TRBV20-1, the J gene TRBJ2-7; 7 bases align to TRBD1. This CDR3 comprises 14 residues. The V gene's germline CDR1 is DFQATT and CDR2 SNEGSKA (reference sequence). V shed 4 bases and J 2 bases; nucleotides not matched to a gene: 8. The CDR3 here is CSAKGDRFTYEQYF. CDR3 DNA sequence: TGCAGTGCTAAAGGGGACAGATTCACCTACGAGCAGTACTTC.

This clonotype was recorded many times. The chain links TRBV4-2 to TRBJ2-7; 10 nucleotides line up with TRBD1. The germline V gene encodes CDR1 LGHNA and CDR2 YNFKEQ. CDR3 length equals 15 residues. Unmatched junction bases numbered 2, after V lost 0 bases and J lost 3 bases. Here the CDR3 reads CASSQERTGGYEQYF. DNA of the CDR3: TGTGCCAGCAGCCAAGAAAGGACAGGGGGCTACGAGCAGTACTTC.

In its sample, this clonotype was seen once. The rearrangement uses TRBV6-5 and TRBJ1-2; TRBD1 aligns across 7 bases. CDR3 length: 12 residues. CDR1 is MNHEY and CDR2 is SVGAGI in the germline V gene. With 6 bases clipped from V and 4 bases from J, the junction kept 2 bases outside the gene matches. The CDR3 nucleotides read TGTGCCAGCAGGGACAGGATCTATGGCTACACCTTC. Amino acid sequence: CASRDRIYGYTF.

Ten or more counts support this clonotype. This sequence joins TRBV27 and TRBJ2-3; TRBD1 agrees at 10 bases. The V segment lost 4 bases and the J segment 1 base; nucleotides outside the gene matches: 2. CDR1 and CDR2 (germline): MNHEY, SMNVEV (reference sequence). The CDR3 runs 15 residues. CDR3 in DNA: TGTGCCAGCAGTTCAGGGACAGGGGGCACAGATACGCAGTATTTT. This encodes CASSSGTGGTDTQYF.

This clonotype showed up many times. The V gene is TRBV20-1, the J gene TRBJ2-7; 7 bases align to TRBD1. The CDR3 contains 13 residues. Germline assignment: CDR1 DFQATT and CDR2 SNEGSKA (reference sequence). J gave up 2 bases and V 6 bases, and 7 bases lay outside the gene matches. The CDR3 DNA follows: TGCAGTGCAACCGGGACAGAGACCTACGAGCAGTACTTC. It yields the protein CSATGTETYEQYF.

There are many counts of this clonotype. The chain joins TRBV6-2 or TRBV6-3 to TRBJ2-1; a possible D gene is TRBD1 (5 bases). V gave up 1 base and J gave up 1 base, with 14 bases separating them. The CDR3 is 17 amino acids. Looked up from germline, CDR1 is MNHEY and CDR2 is SVGEGT. The CDR3 bases are TGTGCCAGCAGTTACTGGGGCCAGAGTCGTTCCTACAATGAGCAGTTCTTC. Translating gives CASSYWGQSRSYNEQFF.

This clonotype was picked up many times. The chain employs TRBV6-2 or TRBV6-3 and TRBJ2-2; D gene ambiguous. Between the trimmed V and J ends, which lost 0 bases and 1 base, there was a span of 6 bases. The CDR3 is 15 residues long. The germline gives CDR1 MNHEY, CDR2 SVGEGT. The DNA of the CDR3 is TGTGCCAGCAGTTACTCTGCGGTGAACACCGGGGAGCTGTTTTTT. It translates to CASSYSAVNTGELFF.

This clonotype was seen repeatedly, ten times or more. The CDR3, as DNA: TGTGCCAGCAGTTTCGCGTACGAGCAGTACTTC. This codes for CASSFAYEQYF. This rearrangement joins TRBV6-2 or TRBV6-3 to TRBJ2-7; no clear D. The germline V and J ends were trimmed by 4 bases and 4 bases, with 5 bases remaining between them. The germline CDR1 and CDR2 sequences are MNHEY and SVGEGT. CDR3 length: 11 residues.

This clonotype has ten or more counts. The genes are TRBV12-3 or TRBV12-4 and TRBJ2-7; a possible D gene is TRBD2 (5 bases). V gave up 6 bases and J gave up 6 bases, with 15 bases separating them. The CDR3 loop spans 13 amino acids. The CDR3: CASSPHREGEQYF. CDR3 DNA sequence: TGTGCCAGCAGCCCTCACCGAGAGGGCGAGCAGTACTTC.

This clonotype was observed many times. The V call is TRBV5-1, the J call TRBJ2-3, with D unresolved. CDR1 and CDR2 from the germline V gene are SGHRS and YFSETQ. The CDR3 sequence is 14 residues long. Trimming took 4 bases from V and 1 from J, leaving 10 bases between them. The CDR3 is CASSHRLGTDTQYF. In DNA, the CDR3 is TGCGCCAGCAGCCACCGTCTCGGCACAGATACGCAGTATTTT. Looking up the rest from reference TRBV5-1 and TRBJ2-3 gives the full variable domain: KAGVTQTPRYLIKTRGQQVTLSCSPISGHRSVSWYQQTPGQGLQFLFEYFSETQRNKGNFPGRFSGRQFSNSRSEMNVSTLELGDSALYLCASSHRLGTDTQYFGPGTRLTVL.

This clonotype has ten or more counts. The CDR3 nucleotides are TGTGCCAGCAGTTTAGAGGGACAGCGGGACGAGCAGTACTTC. Encoded protein: CASSLEGQRDEQYF. The chain uses TRBV6-5 and TRBJ2-7; the D gene is possibly TRBD1 (7 bases). The CDR3 loop spans 14 amino acids. Germline V CDR1 and CDR2: MNHEY, SVGAGI. V dropped 4 bases and J dropped 5 bases, with 15 bases sitting between them.

This clonotype was counted at least ten times. This sequence joins TRBV5-1 and TRBJ1-1; D call uncertain. V lost 4 bases and J 2 bases, leaving 12 bases between the germline ends. This CDR3 contains 14 residues. Germline V gives CDR1 SGHRS, CDR2 YFSETQ. The CDR3, as DNA: TGCGCCAGCAGCCTACGGAACACCAACACTGAAGCTTTCTTT. The encoded protein is CASSLRNTNTEAFF.

This clonotype was seen at least ten times. The chain uses TRBV27 and TRBJ1-2, with 10 bases that match TRBD1. V was pared by 8 bases and J by 4 bases, with 1 base of the junction left unmatched. CDR1 is MNHEY, CDR2 SMNVEV, per germline (reference sequence). This CDR3 has 12 amino acids. The CDR3 DNA reads as TGTGCCAGCCGGACAGGGGGCTATGGCTACACCTTC. Protein sequence: CASRTGGYGYTF.

This chain uses TRBV7-9 with TRBJ1-4, with D unclear. V shed 9 bases and J shed 5 bases, with 25 bases lying between them. Germline CDR1 reads SEHNR; CDR2 reads FQNEAQ (reference sequence). The CDR3 is 17 residues long. Here the CDR3 DNA reads TGTGCCAGGGGCTCCAGGCCGCTTTCGAGGGAAAATGAAAAACTGTTTTTT. Translated, it gives CARGSRPLSRENEKLFF.

This clonotype was counted ten times or more. This chain links TRBV29-1 with TRBJ2-3, with D maybe TRBD1 (5 bases). Trimming removed 4 bases from V and 2 bases from J, with 16 bases in between. Germline lookup yields CDR1 SQVTM and CDR2 ANQGSEA. This CDR3 is built from 15 residues. CDR3 loop: CSVATSDRPTDTQYF. For the CDR3, the DNA is TGCAGCGTTGCGACGTCCGACAGACCCACAGATACGCAGTATTTT.